This T cell receptor beta chain came from a study of cytomegalovirus exposure and HLA in healthy donors. With 3 bases removed from V and 1 base from J, the gap between germline ends came to 12 bases. There are 15 residues in the CDR3. Germline V gives CDR1 MGHRA, CDR2 YSYEKL. The PCR used 60 Vbeta and 13 Jbeta primers. Here immunoSEQ multiplex PCR was the method, and the copy in TCRdb shows in-frame clones only, minus some. The profile shows more than 130,000 clones, roughly 83% of them singletons. This clone was seen just once. Sample: PBMCs. V gene TRBV4-1 combines with J gene TRBJ1-1, with D possibly matching TRBD1 (5 bases). This receptor was identified in a man aged 35-49 years in good health and CMV-seropositive. The CDR3 loop is CASSHRGTENTEAFF. CDR3 coding DNA: TGCGCCAGCAGCCATAGGGGAACAGAGAACACTGAAGCTTTCTTT.